These 17 T cell receptor beta chains were all obtained from the same sample, sequenced in a study of vaccination effects on CD4 cells after COVID-19 (dated by TCRdb to between 2021 and 2023). To identify antigen-specific CD4+ T cell clonotypes by their expansion, the ViraFEST assay first stimulated PBMC with viral peptide pools and then applied TCR sequencing. After more than 9 days of culture, CD4+ T cells were isolated with the EasySep CD4+ T cell isolation kit. None of the healthy vaccine recipients had a prior SARS-CoV-2 infection, which was confirmed by nucleocapsid antibody tests that came back negative both before and after vaccination. No cognate antigen is known for these TCRs. The method was the immunoSEQ multiplex PCR assay. TCRdb provides this immuneACCESS table in a form limited to in-frame rearrangements. Some clones are lacking; in checked studies, under half of them reflect an unresolved V gene, and why the rest are absent is not known. The table for this sample lists over 60,000 clones; approximately 76% of them were counted only once. The leading ten clones occupy around 2.8% of the sample.

The material sequenced was CD4+ T cells from PBMCs cultured with HCoV-NL63 spike peptides, taken before COVID-19 vaccination. Read against the paper, the sample's cell subset or site label means: HCoV-NL63 spike overlapping peptide pool stimulation. All receptors derive from a human donor who received a COVID-19 vaccine.

The chain combines TRBV5-5 with TRBJ2-7, with D possibly matching TRBD1 (5 bases). Trimming took off 0 bases at V and 0 bases at J, with 10 bases between the two ends. Germline CDR1 SGHKS, CDR2 YYEKEE (reference sequence). The CDR3 has 15 amino acids. The CDR3 coding sequence is TGTGCCAGCAGCTTGGGTCAGGGAATCTCCTACGAGCAGTACGTC. Amino acid sequence: CASSLGQGISYEQYV.

This clone appeared once. The V and J genes are TRBV30 and TRBJ2-2; no clear D. V lost 8 bases and J 1 base, leaving 14 bases between the germline ends. Germline values: CDR1 GTSNPN, CDR2 SVGIG (reference sequence). The CDR3 extends over 14 amino acids. The CDR3 is CALAGWVNTGELFF. The CDR3 bases are TGTGCCCTGGCCGGGTGGGTGAACACCGGGGAGCTGTTTTTT. The whole variable domain, remainder taken from reference TRBV30 and TRBJ2-2, is SQTIHQWPATLVQPVGSPLSLECTVEGTSNPNLYWYRQAAGRGLQLLFYSVGIGQISSEVPQNLSASRPQDRQFILSSKKLLLSDSGFYLCALAGWVNTGELFFGEGSRLTVL.

This rearrangement joins TRBV3-1 (or the pseudogene TRBV3-2) to TRBJ2-5; TRBD2 matches 7 bases. V trimming: 4 bases; J trimming: 9 bases; junction bases outside the gene matches: 11. The CDR3 length is 14 residues. In germline, CDR1 is LGHDT, CDR2 YNNKEL (reference sequence). CDR3 sequence reads: CASSRETGGGAQYF. DNA for the CDR3: TGTGCCAGCAGCCGAGAGACGGGAGGCGGGGCCCAGTACTTC.

The gene calls are TRBV3-1 (or the pseudogene TRBV3-2) and TRBJ2-3, with TRBD2 matching over 7 bases. This CDR3 contains 16 residues. Losses at the gene ends were 4 bases for V and 3 bases for J; bases not matched to a gene: 10. From germline, CDR1 is LGHDT and CDR2 YNNKEL (reference sequence). CDR3 in amino acids: CASSPMDRGVTDTQYF. The CDR3 DNA sequence: TGTGCCAGCAGCCCGATGGACCGGGGGGTTACAGATACGCAGTATTTT.

This chain connects TRBV19 to TRBJ2-7, with 7 bases that match TRBD1. The CDR3 extends over 15 amino acids. From germline, CDR1 is LNHDA and CDR2 SQIVND (reference sequence). J was trimmed by 0 bases and V by 1 base; bases with no gene match: 3. The CDR3 loop is CASSIGTGFSYEQYV. The CDR3 region has the DNA TGTGCCAGTAGTATAGGGACAGGATTCTCCTACGAGCAGTACGTC.

Only a few counts were recorded for this clone. The CDR3 reads CASSDTGTVNQPQHF. As DNA, the CDR3 is TGTGCCAGCAGTGATACCGGGACAGTCAATCAGCCCCAGCATTTT. This chain links TRBV6-1 with TRBJ1-5; 7 bases match TRBD1. V lost 3 bases and J lost 3; bases outside the gene matches: 5. Germline CDR1 and CDR2: MNHNS and SASEGT. The CDR3 is 15 amino acids.

The chain employs TRBV7-9 and TRBJ1-4; no clear D gene. V lost 5 bases, J lost 5 bases, and 15 bases lay in between. This CDR3 has 15 amino acids. Looked up from germline, CDR1 is SEHNR and CDR2 is FQNEAQ (reference sequence). CDR3 in DNA: TGTGCCAGCAGCCCGGACGGGATCTCCAATGAAAAACTGTTTTTT. This codes for CASSPDGISNEKLFF.

This clone was recorded only once. This CDR3 reads CASSTPGQGGRVAEAFF. In nucleotides, the CDR3 is TGTGCCAGTAGTACACCGGGACAGGGGGGGAGGGTCGCTGAAGCTTTCTTT. The chain employs TRBV19 and TRBJ1-1, with 11 positions matching TRBD1. The germline V gene has CDR1 LNHDA and CDR2 SQIVND (reference sequence). Trimming removed 4 bases from V and 6 bases from J; junction bases left unmatched: 13. This CDR3 spans 17 amino acids.

This chain connects TRBV6-5 to TRBJ2-3; 9 bases fit TRBD1. This CDR3 has 15 residues. The ends lost 5 bases at V and 3 bases at J; junction bases unmatched: 6. CDR1 is MNHEY and CDR2 is SVGAGI in the germline V gene. DNA of the CDR3: TGTGCCAGCAGTCCCTGGACAGGGGAGACAGATACGCAGTATTTT. It specifies CASSPWTGETDTQYF.

The V call is TRBV28, the J call TRBJ2-1; weak D call: TRBD1 (5 bases). CDR1 and CDR2 from the germline V gene are MDHEN and SYDVKM. This CDR3 has 16 amino acids. The ends were cut back, 1 base at V and 0 bases at J, with 10 bases in the middle. Written as DNA, the CDR3 is TGTGCCAGCAGTTTATCTGGACAATACTCCTACAATGAGCAGTTCTTC. Translated, it gives CASSLSGQYSYNEQFF.

The chain joins TRBV19 to TRBJ2-5; 10 positions agree with TRBD2. Trimming cost V 5 bases and J 0 bases; bases outside gene matches: 3. This CDR3 has 15 residues. Germline V gives CDR1 LNHDA, CDR2 SQIVND (reference sequence). CDR3 DNA: TGTGCCAGTAGTCCAGGACTAGCGGACCAAGAGACCCAGTACTTC. This sequence encodes CASSPGLADQETQYF.

The CDR3 sequence is CASRETATGGYTF. DNA for the CDR3: TGTGCCAGCAGAGAGACGGCGACGGGTGGCTACACCTTC. The chain uses TRBV6-5 and TRBJ1-2; no definite D call. The CDR3 has 13 residues. The germline V gene encodes CDR1 MNHEY and CDR2 SVGAGI. V gave up 6 bases and J gave up 7 bases, with 15 bases separating them.

This chain links TRBV15 with TRBJ1-1, with a possible D match to TRBD1 (6 bases). The CDR3 sequence is 15 residues long. Germline V lookup: CDR1 LNHNV, CDR2 YYDKDF (reference sequence). Trimming pared 0 bases from V and 4 bases from J, leaving 12 bases between. The CDR3 sequence: CATSRDIQGGTEAFF. The CDR3 DNA is TGTGCCACCAGCAGAGATATACAGGGAGGCACTGAAGCTTTCTTT.

V is TRBV24-1 and J is TRBJ1-6, with D possibly matching TRBD1 (6 bases). Trimming removed 9 bases from V and 0 bases from J, with 8 bases in between. The CDR3 totals 14 residues. Germline assignment: CDR1 KGHDR and CDR2 SFDVKD. This chain's CDR3 is CATADSSYNSPLHF. As DNA, the CDR3 is TGTGCCACCGCGGACAGCTCCTATAATTCACCCCTCCACTTT.

V and J are TRBV5-8 and TRBJ1-6; 8 nucleotides line up with TRBD1. Looked up from germline, CDR1 is SGHTS and CDR2 is YDEGEE. V dropped 1 base and J dropped 5; count of bases not matched to a gene: 5. The CDR3 runs to 16 residues. In nucleotides, the CDR3 is TGTGCCAGCAGCTTGAGATGGACAGGGAATAATTCACCCCTCCACTTT. Its protein is CASSLRWTGNNSPLHF.

This chain connects TRBV15 to TRBJ2-5, with D possibly matching TRBD2 (6 bases). CDR1 LNHNV and CDR2 YYDKDF come from the germline V gene (reference sequence). This CDR3 spans 14 amino acids. Trimming removed 9 bases at V and 0 bases at J, with 14 bases between. CDR3 protein: CATAFRGYQETQYF. As DNA, the CDR3 is TGTGCCACTGCTTTCCGGGGGTACCAAGAGACCCAGTACTTC. Variable domain in full (rest from reference TRBV15 and TRBJ2-5): DAMVIQNPRYQVTQFGKPVTLSCSQTLNHNVMYWYQQKSSQAPKLLFHYYDKDFNNEADTPDNFQSRRPNTSFCFLDIRSPGLGDTAMYLCATAFRGYQETQYFGPGTRLLVL.

The chain employs TRBV30 and TRBJ1-5; D ambiguous. V lost 0 bases and J 3 bases, leaving 6 bases between the germline ends. Germline CDR1 GTSNPN, CDR2 SVGIG (reference sequence). This CDR3 region has 13 residues. CDR3 in amino acids: CAWSVSLNQPQHF. The DNA of the CDR3 is TGTGCCTGGAGTGTCAGTCTCAATCAGCCCCAGCATTTT.